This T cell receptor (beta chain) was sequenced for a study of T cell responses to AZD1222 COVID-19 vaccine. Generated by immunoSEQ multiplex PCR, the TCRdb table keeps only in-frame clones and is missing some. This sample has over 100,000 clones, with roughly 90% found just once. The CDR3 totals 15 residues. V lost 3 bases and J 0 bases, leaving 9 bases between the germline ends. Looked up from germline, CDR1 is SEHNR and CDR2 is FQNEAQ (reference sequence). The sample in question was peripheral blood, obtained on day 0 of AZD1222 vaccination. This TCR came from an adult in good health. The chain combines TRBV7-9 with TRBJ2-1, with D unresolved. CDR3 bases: TGTGCCAGCAGCTTCTGGAAAAGCTCCTACAATGAGCAGTTCTTC. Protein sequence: CASSFWKSSYNEQFF.